This T cell receptor beta chain was documented in a study of tumor and adjacent non-tumor tissue in lung cancer. Regarding the study as a whole: Tumor tissue had significantly higher TCR diversity than normal lung. Higher tumor TCR diversity was associated with shorter survival. Top 100 clones took a larger repertoire share in normal lung.

Note on this clonotype: As yet, its antigen is unknown. The junction differs from germline at one of its ends, possibly a read error.

The library came from three nested PCR rounds adapted from ARM-PCR protocols. TCRdb reprocessed the multiplex PCR reads with MiXCR, giving one entry per CDR3 protein. Of about 200,000 distinct CDR3 sequences listed, 71% are singletons. The template was RNA from unsorted bulk tissue. Between August and November 2014, newly diagnosed, chemotherapy-naive lung cancer patients underwent thoracic surgery in China. CDR3 length: 13 amino acids. Germline loops: CDR1 MNHNY, CDR2 SVGAGI (reference sequence). The source is a man aged 60 to 75 with non-small cell lung cancer. The chain is built from TRBV6-6 and TRBJ1-2; a possible D gene is TRBD1 (5 bases). The sample consisted of lung tumor tissue. The CDR3 spells CASSSSGSGGYIF. As DNA, the CDR3 is TGTGCCAGCAGTTCCTCAGGGTCGGGAGGCTACATCTTC.